A single count supports the clone carrying this TCR beta chain. The antigen is not known. Libraries were prepared by immunoSEQ multiplex PCR; TCRdb keeps only in-frame clonotypes and omits some of them. The sample has 75,000 to 85,000 clones, 60% to 85% seen once. Germline-derived CDR1 and CDR2 are MDHEN and SYDVKM. This CDR3 is built from 17 residues. V was cut by 6 bases and J by 6 bases, with 27 bases left in between. This specimen belongs to a study of T cell responses to AZD1222 COVID-19 vaccine. Overall study results and limits: Clonal diversity may have been underestimated in mostly white British donors. Seropositive status at baseline applied to only 6 or 7 AZD1222 recipients. Repertoire sampling was restricted to post-peak T cell response timepoints.

The sequencing used peripheral blood, collected 28 days after the second dose of the MenACWY control vaccine. This clonotype originated in an adult who received the MenACWY meningococcal vaccine as a control. The J gene is TRBJ2-7, the V gene TRBV28; possible D gene TRBD2, 6 bases. As DNA, the CDR3 is TGTGCCAGCAGACCTAGCTCCGGGACTCGACGTGGAGTCGAGCAGTACTTC. It codes for CASRPSSGTRRGVEQYF.